The 14 T cell receptor beta chains listed next were all sequenced from one sample in a study of T-cell reconstitution after alpha-beta-depleted transplantation in children. TCRbeta library construction was performed incorporating unique molecular identifiers. MiXCR, applied by TCRdb to the PCR reads, yields one record per CDR3 protein. Of about 500,000 distinct CDR3 sequences listed, roughly 10% were seen once; the top ten hold roughly 15%. The sample was PBMCs, mostly from graft donor cells, taken 180 days after TCRalphabeta/CD19-depleted stem cell transplant. The receptors derive from a female patient between 2 and 15 years old who had a stem cell transplant for aplastic anemia, so the T cells may come from the graft donor.

The V call is TRBV20-1, the J call TRBJ2-1, with D unclear. Trimming removed 8 bases at V and 0 bases at J, with 17 bases between. Per the germline V gene, CDR1 is DFQATT and CDR2 is SNEGSKA (reference sequence). The CDR3 covers 15 residues. The DNA of the CDR3 is TGCAGTTCGCGCGAGGCCACGAGCTCCTACAATGAGCAGTTCTTC. Its translation is CSSREATSSYNEQFF.

This clonotype was counted at least ten times. The V call is TRBV28, the J call TRBJ2-7, with a possible D match to TRBD2 (6 bases). Per germline, CDR1 MDHEN and CDR2 SYDVKM. V was pared by 2 bases and J by 3 bases, with 17 bases between. There are 16 residues in the CDR3. CDR3 protein: CASSLDPGVVYYEQYF. The CDR3 DNA follows: TGTGCCAGCAGTTTAGACCCGGGGGTAGTTTACTACGAGCAGTACTTC.

This clonotype has a count of ten or more. This chain uses TRBV29-1 with TRBJ2-1, with D unclear. Per germline, CDR1 SQVTM and CDR2 ANQGSEA. The V end was cut by 1 base, the J end by 2 bases, with 18 bases between. This CDR3 spans 17 amino acids. The CDR3 nucleotides are TGCAGCGTTGAAGGTACAGTGGGCAGTGGGACCTACAATGAGCAGTTCTTC. This encodes CSVEGTVGSGTYNEQFF.

In this sample, this clonotype turned up a few times. Written as DNA, the CDR3 is TGCGCCAGCAACGCGGGAGGGCACACCGGGGAGCTGTTTTTT. Its protein product is CASNAGGHTGELFF. The V and J genes are TRBV4-3 and TRBJ2-2; 9 nucleotides agree with TRBD2. CDR3 length: 14 residues. Germline V gives CDR1 LGHNA, CDR2 YSLEER. The J segment lost 3 bases and the V segment lost 7 bases, leaving 3 bases of the junction unmatched.

This clonotype occurred a few times. The gene calls are TRBV27 and TRBJ2-6, with 9 bases identical to TRBD1. CDR3 length: 17 amino acids. Germline values: CDR1 MNHEY, CDR2 SMNVEV (reference sequence). The V segment lost 10 bases and the J segment 4 bases; nucleotides outside the gene matches: 14. CDR3 nucleotides: TGTGCCACGACGAAGTCGACAGGGGGGTCCGGGGCCAACGTCCTGACTTTC. Amino acids: CATTKSTGGSGANVLTF.

The J gene is TRBJ2-4, the V gene TRBV2, with D possibly matching TRBD2 (7 bases). This CDR3 comprises 16 residues. The germline V and J ends were trimmed by 6 bases and 0 bases, with 15 bases remaining between them. CDR1 is SNHLY, CDR2 FYNNEI, per germline. CDR3 DNA sequence: TGTGCCAGCAGCGCCTCGCGGGGGCTAGCCAAAAACATTCAGTACTTC. Translation gives CASSASRGLAKNIQYF. Complete variable domain (other parts from reference TRBV2 and TRBJ2-4): EPEVTQTPSHQVTQMGQEVILRCVPISNHLYFYWYRQILGQKVEFLVSFYNNEISEKSEIFDDQFSVERPDGSNFTLKIRSTKLEDSAMYFCASSASRGLAKNIQYFGAGTRLSVL.

This clonotype was observed a few times. The rearrangement uses TRBV29-1 and TRBJ1-1; 10 bases are shared with TRBD1. Germline V gives CDR1 SQVTM, CDR2 ANQGSEA. The length of the CDR3 is 17 residues. With 4 bases clipped from V and 3 bases from J, the junction kept 14 bases outside the gene matches. CDR3 DNA: TGCAGCGTTGTATTTGGGACAGGGGTTGAGGTGGACACTGAAGCTTTCTTT. This gives the protein CSVVFGTGVEVDTEAFF.

This clonotype was detected a few times. The chain joins TRBV20-1 to TRBJ2-3; 7 bases agree with TRBD2. The CDR3 is 14 amino acids. In germline, CDR1 is DFQATT, CDR2 SNEGSKA (reference sequence). Trimming cost V 6 bases and J 0 bases; bases outside gene matches: 6. The CDR3 sequence: CSAPRLASTDTQYF. The CDR3 nucleotides read TGCAGTGCGCCCCGACTAGCTAGCACAGATACGCAGTATTTT.

This clonotype has a count of ten or more. The J gene is TRBJ2-2, the V gene TRBV15; a possible D gene is TRBD2 (6 bases). The CDR3 runs 16 residues. Germline V lookup: CDR1 LNHNV, CDR2 YYDKDF (reference sequence). Trimming stripped 0 bases from V and 4 bases from J, with 12 bases between. The CDR3, as DNA: TGTGCCACCAGCAGAGATGGAGGGTTGGTCACCGGGGAGCTGTTTTTT. Protein: CATSRDGGLVTGELFF.

This clonotype was detected a few times. The chain carries TRBV20-1 and TRBJ2-2; 10 bases agree with TRBD2. CDR3 length equals 15 residues. V shed 2 bases and J 3 bases; nucleotides not matched to a gene: 3. Germline-derived CDR1 and CDR2 are DFQATT and SNEGSKA (reference sequence). The CDR3 sequence: CSARYLAGDTGELFF. The CDR3 DNA reads as TGCAGTGCTAGATACCTAGCGGGGGACACCGGGGAGCTGTTTTTT.

This clonotype was recorded many times. This sequence joins TRBV29-1 and TRBJ2-2; 8 nucleotides line up with TRBD1. V trimming: 1 base; J trimming: 3 bases; junction bases outside the gene matches: 7. CDR1 SQVTM and CDR2 ANQGSEA come from the germline V gene. The CDR3 sequence is 16 residues long. DNA of the CDR3: TGCAGCGTTGAAGTTTGGCAGGGGGCATACACCGGGGAGCTGTTTTTT. Translating gives CSVEVWQGAYTGELFF.

This clonotype was seen at least ten times. The rearrangement joins TRBV6-5 to TRBJ2-2; TRBD1 or TRBD2 may be the D gene (6 bases each). The CDR3 spans 16 residues. CDR1 MNHEY and CDR2 SVGAGI come from the germline V gene. Deletions cut 5 bases from V and 4 bases from J, with 17 bases between. CDR3 bases: TGTGCCAGCAGTCTTACTCAGGGGAGGAGCACCGGGGAGCTGTTTTTT. Translation: CASSLTQGRSTGELFF.

This clonotype has a handful of counts. The chain has TRBV4-1 and TRBJ2-6, with D possibly TRBD1 on 6 matching bases. The CDR3 spans 18 residues. V lost 0 bases and J lost 1, with 13 bases in between. Germline V gives CDR1 MGHRA, CDR2 YSYEKL. The CDR3 DNA is TGCGCCAGCAGCCAAGAAGTAGGACAGCTATCTGGGGCCAACGTCCTGACTTTC. It specifies CASSQEVGQLSGANVLTF.

The V and J genes are TRBV30 and TRBJ2-5, with D perhaps matching TRBD1 or TRBD2 (6 bases each). The CDR3 runs to 14 residues. Trimming removed 2 bases at V and 7 bases at J, with 17 bases between. Germline V lookup: CDR1 GTSNPN, CDR2 SVGIG (reference sequence). As DNA, the CDR3 is TGTGCCTGGAGTTCACCGGGGGCGCCGGGGACCCAGTACTTC. This translates into CAWSSPGAPGTQYF.